A selection of T cell receptor beta chains follows, all from one sample in a study of beta chain features in type 1 diabetes. Profiled with immunoSEQ multiplex PCR; TCRdb holds only in-frame clones, not every one. The data show roughly 380,000 clones, about 19% seen once. Sequencing used naive CD4+ T cells from blood. Receptors were obtained from a woman between 18 and 30 years old in good health. Each CDR3 is given with its conserved first and last residue. The order of the fields is J gene, clone size, D gene, V gene, CDR3 DNA, CDR3 protein. D genes are given only for firm matches. Clone size is given for some rows only: seen once, a few or many times, or a class if the clone is expanded.

J: TRBJ2-2; size: -; D: TRBD2; V: TRBV7-9; DNA: TGTGCCAGCCCTGGGGGGGACTACTCGAACACCGGGGAGCTGTTTTTT; CDR3: CASPGGDYSNTGELFF
J: TRBJ1-2; size: few; D: -; V: TRBV5-1; DNA: TGCGCCAGCAGCCCTAATGGCAGGAGGGACGGCTACACCTTC; CDR3: CASSPNGRRDGYTF
J: TRBJ2-6; size: few; D: -; V: TRBV11-1; DNA: TGTGCCAGCAGCTTAGGGCAGGGGGCCAACGTCCTGACTTTC; CDR3: CASSLGQGANVLTF
J: TRBJ1-2; size: few; D: -; V: TRBV18; DNA: TGTGCCAGCTCACGGGGGGAAGACTATGGCTACACCTTC; CDR3: CASSRGEDYGYTF
J: TRBJ2-1; size: -; D: TRBD2; V: TRBV27; DNA: TGTGCCAGCAGTCGAATAGGGGCGGGGGGGTTTAGCTCCTACAATGAGCAGTTCTTC; CDR3: CASSRIGAGGFSSYNEQFF
J: TRBJ2-7; size: few; D: TRBD2; V: TRBV5-1; DNA: TGCGCCAGCAGCGCCGGGACTAGCTCCTACGAGCAGTACTTC; CDR3: CASSAGTSSYEQYF
J: TRBJ2-3; size: few; D: -; V: TRBV11-2; DNA: TGTGCCAGCAGCTTGGACTACCCTGGTGGAGATACGCAGTATTTT; CDR3: CASSLDYPGGDTQYF
J: TRBJ2-1; size: -; D: TRBD1; V: TRBV27; DNA: TGTGCCATTTCTCCCTACAGGGGGCGTGCGAGTGAGCAGTTCTTC; CDR3: CAISPYRGRASEQFF
J: TRBJ2-4; size: few; D: -; V: TRBV9; DNA: TGTGCCAGCAGCGTAGACATAGCCAAAAACATTCAGTACTTC; CDR3: CASSVDIAKNIQYF
J: TRBJ2-5; size: few; D: -; V: TRBV7-2; DNA: TGTGCCAGCAGCTTAGGGGGGCCTCAAGAGACCCAGTACTTC; CDR3: CASSLGGPQETQYF
J: TRBJ1-5; size: few; D: -; V: TRBV30; DNA: TGTGCCTGGAGTCCGGGGGATTATAGCAATCAGCCCCAGCATTTT; CDR3: CAWSPGDYSNQPQHF
J: TRBJ1-2; size: few; D: TRBD1; V: TRBV5-1; DNA: TGCGCCAGCAGCGAAGGACAGGGAAGTGATGGCTACACCTTC; CDR3: CASSEGQGSDGYTF
J: TRBJ2-2; size: -; D: TRBD2; V: TRBV7-3; DNA: TGTGCCAGCAGCCCCGGACTAGCCCGAGGGGAGCTGTTTTTT; CDR3: CASSPGLARGELFF
J: TRBJ1-4; size: few; D: -; V: TRBV6-1; DNA: TGTGCCAGCCTACGACGGGGTAATGAAAAACTGTTTTTT; CDR3: CASLRRGNEKLFF
J: TRBJ2-1; size: once; D: TRBD1; V: TRBV6-1; DNA: TGTGCCAGCAGTGAGGACAGGTCATTTCCCAATGAGCAGTTCTTC; CDR3: CASSEDRSFPNEQFF
J: TRBJ2-1; size: -; D: -; V: TRBV7-9; DNA: TGTGCCAGCACCTTGACAGGATTAAATGAGCAGTTCTTC; CDR3: CASTLTGLNEQFF
J: TRBJ2-7; size: few; D: TRBD2; V: TRBV19; DNA: TGTGCCAGTAGGCTGGGACTAGCGGGAGCCTACGAGCAGTACTTC; CDR3: CASRLGLAGAYEQYF
J: TRBJ2-5; size: few; D: TRBD2; V: TRBV30; DNA: TGTGCCTGGAGTCTGGGCGGGGGGGGGACGGAGACCCAGTACTTC; CDR3: CAWSLGGGGTETQYF
J: TRBJ1-6; size: -; D: TRBD1; V: TRBV5-1; DNA: TGCGCCAGCAGCTTGGAGGACAGGGGAGGCTCACCCCTCCACTTT; CDR3: CASSLEDRGGSPLHF
J: TRBJ2-3; size: few; D: TRBD2; V: TRBV25-1; DNA: TGTGCCAGCAGTGGAAATCTAGCGGGAGAAAGGGCAGATACGCAGTATTTT; CDR3: CASSGNLAGERADTQYF
J: TRBJ1-5; size: -; D: -; V: TRBV18; DNA: TGTGCCAGCTCACCAGGACAGCCCAATCAGCCCCAGCATTTT; CDR3: CASSPGQPNQPQHF
J: TRBJ1-2; size: few; D: TRBD1; V: TRBV29-1; DNA: TGCAGCGTTCCACAAGTTGGGGGACAGAACTATGGCTACACCTTC; CDR3: CSVPQVGGQNYGYTF
J: TRBJ1-2; size: few; D: -; V: TRBV4-2; DNA: TGTGCCAGCAGCCAAGATGAGAGGAGTGGCTACACCTTC; CDR3: CASSQDERSGYTF
J: TRBJ2-7; size: few; D: -; V: TRBV7-2; DNA: TGTGCCAGCAGCTTCGACAGCTTCTCCTACGAGCAGTACTTC; CDR3: CASSFDSFSYEQYF
J: TRBJ2-1; size: -; D: -; V: TRBV7-8; DNA: TGTGCCAGCAGCTCACGGCTGGGGGCCCATGAGCAGTTCTTC; CDR3: CASSSRLGAHEQFF
J: TRBJ2-3; size: few; D: -; V: TRBV10-3; DNA: TGTGCCATCAGTGATCCAGGGAGCACAGATACGCAGTATTTT; CDR3: CAISDPGSTDTQYF
J: TRBJ2-1; size: few; D: -; V: TRBV15; DNA: TGTGCCACCAGCAGAGATCCAGGGTCTAGCAATGAGCAGTTCTTC; CDR3: CATSRDPGSSNEQFF
J: TRBJ2-1; size: -; D: -; V: TRBV19; DNA: TGTGCCGGCCCCGGAGGGTCTTTGAACAGTGAGCAGTTCTTC; CDR3: CAGPGGSLNSEQFF
J: TRBJ2-7; size: few; D: TRBD2; V: TRBV2; DNA: TGTGCCAGCACCGAGCGGGGCTCCGAGCAGTACTTC; CDR3: CASTERGSEQYF
J: TRBJ1-1; size: -; D: -; V: TRBV7-9; DNA: TGTGCCAGCTCGGGTGCGGGGCTTGGCACTGAAGCTTTCTTT; CDR3: CASSGAGLGTEAFF
J: TRBJ2-7; size: -; D: -; V: TRBV5-1; DNA: TGCGCCAGCAGCTTGGGCAGGGGTGACGAGCAGTACTTC; CDR3: CASSLGRGDEQYF
J: TRBJ2-7; size: few; D: TRBD2; V: TRBV30; DNA: TGTGCCTGGAGTGTAAGACTAGCGGCCGAGCAGTACTTC; CDR3: CAWSVRLAAEQYF
J: TRBJ2-7; size: -; D: -; V: TRBV20-1; DNA: TGCAGTGCCCCTTCGGGTTACGAGCAGTACTTC; CDR3: CSAPSGYEQYF
J: TRBJ2-1; size: few; D: TRBD2; V: TRBV30; DNA: TGTGCCTGGAGTGTGGGCGGGGGGCCAGTTCACAATGAGCAGTTCTTC; CDR3: CAWSVGGGPVHNEQFF
J: TRBJ1-5; size: few; D: -; V: TRBV5-6; DNA: TGTGCCAGCAGCTTGTACAGCCTCCAGGGAAATCAGCCCCAGCATTTT; CDR3: CASSLYSLQGNQPQHF
J: TRBJ2-5; size: once; D: -; V: TRBV7-6; DNA: TGTGCCAGCAGCTTAGCGAATCAGGAGACCCAGTACTTC; CDR3: CASSLANQETQYF
J: TRBJ2-5; size: once; D: TRBD2; V: TRBV5-1; DNA: TGCGCCAGCAGCATTACTAGCGCTCAAGAGACCCAGTACTTC; CDR3: CASSITSAQETQYF
J: TRBJ2-1; size: -; D: -; V: TRBV7-9; DNA: TGTGCCAGCAGCCAAGGGGCAGGGATGAATGAGCAGTTCTTC; CDR3: CASSQGAGMNEQFF
J: TRBJ2-5; size: -; D: TRBD2; V: TRBV9; DNA: TGTGCCAGCAGCGTAGGTAGCGGGAGGGCAGGTGGAGAGACCCAGTACTTC; CDR3: CASSVGSGRAGGETQYF
J: TRBJ1-2; size: once; D: TRBD1; V: TRBV7-2; DNA: TGTGCCAGCAGCACAGGACAGGGGACCGGCTATGGCTACACCTTC; CDR3: CASSTGQGTGYGYTF
J: TRBJ2-5; size: few; D: -; V: TRBV7-2; DNA: TGTGCCAGCAGCTTCGGGGAGACCCAGTACTTC; CDR3: CASSFGETQYF
J: TRBJ2-2; size: few; D: -; V: TRBV2; DNA: TGTGCCAGTGGTCGAGGTTCGAACACCGGGGAGCTGTTTTTT; CDR3: CASGRGSNTGELFF
J: TRBJ1-3; size: few; D: TRBD1; V: TRBV7-9; DNA: TGTGCCAGCAGCTTAGCGGCCGGGACAGGGAGAGGAAACACCATATATTTT; CDR3: CASSLAAGTGRGNTIYF
J: TRBJ2-2; size: -; D: TRBD2; V: TRBV5-1; DNA: TGCGCCAGCAGCTTGGAGCGGGGTTTGGCCACCGGGGAGCTGTTTTTT; CDR3: CASSLERGLATGELFF
J: TRBJ1-2; size: -; D: -; V: TRBV30; DNA: TGTGCCTGGAGTAACCCCCGGACTACAGACACCTTC; CDR3: CAWSNPRTTDTF
J: TRBJ1-2; size: few; D: TRBD1; V: TRBV9; DNA: TGTGCCAGCAGCGTAGGGCAGGGGGACTATGGCTACACCTTC; CDR3: CASSVGQGDYGYTF
J: TRBJ1-2; size: few; D: -; V: TRBV29-1; DNA: TGCAGCGTTTGGTCGAGGAGGGGCTATGGCTACACCTTC; CDR3: CSVWSRRGYGYTF
J: TRBJ1-1; size: few; D: TRBD1; V: TRBV2; DNA: TGTGCCAGCAGATACAGGGGTTTGGACACTGAAGCTTTCTTT; CDR3: CASRYRGLDTEAFF
J: TRBJ1-1; size: few; D: -; V: TRBV9; DNA: TGTGCCAGCAGCGTGAGGCCGGGGGGCACTGAAGCTTTCTTT; CDR3: CASSVRPGGTEAFF
J: TRBJ1-1; size: few; D: TRBD1; V: TRBV9; DNA: TGTGCCAGCAGCCCTTTGACAGGGCCCACTGAAGCTTTCTTT; CDR3: CASSPLTGPTEAFF
J: TRBJ1-3; size: few; D: -; V: TRBV18; DNA: TGTGCCAGCTCACCACAAGACAACTCTGGAAACACCATATATTTT; CDR3: CASSPQDNSGNTIYF
J: TRBJ1-1; size: -; D: -; V: TRBV5-4; DNA: TGTGCCAGCAGCCAGGACCCTCGGGGCACTGAAGCTTTCTTT; CDR3: CASSQDPRGTEAFF
J: TRBJ2-1; size: few; D: -; V: TRBV7-8; DNA: TGTGCCACCAAAAAAGAGCAGGCCTACAATGAGCAGTTCTTC; CDR3: CATKKEQAYNEQFF
J: TRBJ2-7; size: -; D: TRBD1; V: TRBV27; DNA: TGTGCCAGCACGAATATCAAACAGGGGCACTCCTACGAGCAGTACTTC; CDR3: CASTNIKQGHSYEQYF
J: TRBJ2-2; size: few; D: TRBD1; V: TRBV27; DNA: TGTGCCAGCAGTGTAGACAGGGGCGGTAACACCGGGGAGCTGTTTTTT; CDR3: CASSVDRGGNTGELFF
J: TRBJ2-5; size: -; D: -; V: TRBV5-5; DNA: TGTGCTTCTAGCCTGTCGGGACTTCTTGCGGAGACCCAGTACTTC; CDR3: CASSLSGLLAETQYF
J: TRBJ2-3; size: -; D: TRBD2; V: TRBV4-3; DNA: TGCGCCAGCAGCCAAGGCGGGGGGAGGGATACGCAGTATTTT; CDR3: CASSQGGGRDTQYF